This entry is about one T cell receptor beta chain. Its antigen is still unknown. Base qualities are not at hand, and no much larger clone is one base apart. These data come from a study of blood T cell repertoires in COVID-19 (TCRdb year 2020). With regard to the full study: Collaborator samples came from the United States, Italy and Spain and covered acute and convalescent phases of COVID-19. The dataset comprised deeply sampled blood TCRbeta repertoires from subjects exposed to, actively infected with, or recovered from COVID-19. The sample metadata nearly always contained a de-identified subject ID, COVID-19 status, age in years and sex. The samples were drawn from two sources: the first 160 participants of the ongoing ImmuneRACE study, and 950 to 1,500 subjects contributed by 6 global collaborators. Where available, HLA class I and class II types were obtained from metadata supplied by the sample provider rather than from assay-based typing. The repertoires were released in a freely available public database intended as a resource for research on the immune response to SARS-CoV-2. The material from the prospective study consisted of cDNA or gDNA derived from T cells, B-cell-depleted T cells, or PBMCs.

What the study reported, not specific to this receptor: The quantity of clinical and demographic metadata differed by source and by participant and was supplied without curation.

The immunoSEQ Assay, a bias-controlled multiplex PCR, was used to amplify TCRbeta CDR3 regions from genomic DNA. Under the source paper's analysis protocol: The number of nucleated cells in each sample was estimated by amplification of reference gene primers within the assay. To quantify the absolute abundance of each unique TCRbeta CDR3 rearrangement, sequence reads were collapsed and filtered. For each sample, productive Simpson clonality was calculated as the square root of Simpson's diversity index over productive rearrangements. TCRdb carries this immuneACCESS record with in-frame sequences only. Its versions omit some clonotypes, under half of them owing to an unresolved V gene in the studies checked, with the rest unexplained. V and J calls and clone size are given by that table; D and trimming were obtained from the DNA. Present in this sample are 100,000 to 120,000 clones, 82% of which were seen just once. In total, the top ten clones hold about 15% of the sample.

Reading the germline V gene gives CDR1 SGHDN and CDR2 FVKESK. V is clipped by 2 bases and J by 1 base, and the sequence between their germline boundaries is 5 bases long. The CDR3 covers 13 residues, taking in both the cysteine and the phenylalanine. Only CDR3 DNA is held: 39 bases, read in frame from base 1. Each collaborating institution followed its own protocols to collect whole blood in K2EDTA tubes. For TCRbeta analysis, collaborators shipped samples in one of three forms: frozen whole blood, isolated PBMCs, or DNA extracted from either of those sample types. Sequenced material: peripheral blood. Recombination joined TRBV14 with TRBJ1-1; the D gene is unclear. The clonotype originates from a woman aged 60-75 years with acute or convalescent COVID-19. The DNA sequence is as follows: TGTGCCAGCAGCCAATACACGAACACTGAAGCTTTCTTT. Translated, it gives CASSQYTNTEAFF.